These 28 T cell receptor beta chains originate from one sample sequenced in a study of T cells in Graves' hyperthyroidism and ophthalmopathy. TCR beta CDR3 regions were amplified from RNA. In the first-round RT-PCR of the TCR CDR3, the HTBI primer set was used. One entry per CDR3 protein results from TCRdb running MiXCR on the multiplex PCR reads. The table includes more than 500,000 distinct CDR3 sequences, around 16% detected once. Sequences were obtained from blood. The source is a woman in her 30s with Graves' hyperthyroidism.

The chain employs TRBV11-2 and TRBJ2-3, with 11 bases aligning to TRBD2. CDR1 and CDR2 (germline): SGHAT, FQNNGV. Trimming at V came to 5 bases and at J to 4 bases, leaving 8 bases not matched to a gene. The CDR3 runs to 16 residues. The CDR3 DNA reads as TGTGCCAGCAGCGCACCACTAGCGGGAGTGCCAGATACGCAGTATTTT. Encoded protein: CASSAPLAGVPDTQYF.

V is TRBV19 and J is TRBJ2-6, with D possibly matching TRBD2 (6 bases). Germline V CDR1 and CDR2: LNHDA, SQIVND (reference sequence). V gave up 3 bases and J gave up 2 bases, with 8 bases separating them. The CDR3 is 15 amino acids. The CDR3 loop reads CASSIGGTGANVLTF. DNA for the CDR3: TGTGCCAGTAGTATTGGAGGGACTGGGGCCAACGTCCTGACTTTC.

Only one count was recorded for this clonotype. A much larger clone lies one base from this, so it may be a read error. The chain is built from TRBV3-1 and TRBJ2-7, with D perhaps TRBD2 (5 bases). With 2 bases removed from V and 0 bases from J, the gap between germline ends came to 14 bases. Germline CDR1 LGHDT, CDR2 YNNKEL (reference sequence). The CDR3 is 16 amino acids. CDR3 sequence reads: CASSQKGARSSYEQYF. The CDR3 region has the DNA TGTGCCAGCAGCCAAAAGGGAGCGCGAAGCTCCTACGAGCAGTACTTC.

In this sample, this clonotype turned up many times. V usage is TRBV12-3 or TRBV12-4 and J usage is TRBJ1-2, with D unresolved. The CDR3 is 13 amino acids. V was pared by 1 base and J by 6 bases, with 9 bases between. The CDR3 DNA follows: TGTGCCAGCAGTTTAGGTCCGGGTAATGGCTACACCTTC. This gives the protein CASSLGPGNGYTF.

This clonotype was counted ten times or more. This chain connects TRBV12-3 or TRBV12-4 to TRBJ1-4, with D maybe TRBD1 (5 bases). This CDR3 comprises 14 residues. Trimming left V 3 bases short and J 7 bases short, with 12 bases between. The CDR3 spells CASSFGRVGEKLFF. For the CDR3, the DNA is TGTGCCAGCAGTTTCGGCAGGGTCGGTGAAAAACTGTTTTTT.

The chain has TRBV6-2 or TRBV6-3 and TRBJ2-1; tentatively, D is TRBD2 (6 bases). The CDR3 totals 12 residues. V was shortened by 5 bases and J by 8 bases, with 10 bases between the two germline ends. Germline lookup yields CDR1 MNHEY and CDR2 SVGEGT. Here the CDR3 reads CASSATSDEQFF. The CDR3 nucleotides are TGTGCCAGCAGTGCGACTAGTGATGAGCAGTTCTTC.

This clonotype was recorded at least ten times. The chain couples TRBV20-1 to TRBJ2-7; TRBD2 matches at 8 bases. Per the germline V gene, CDR1 is DFQATT and CDR2 is SNEGSKA (reference sequence). J gave up 3 bases and V 2 bases, and 12 bases lay outside the gene matches. The CDR3 has 16 residues. DNA for the CDR3: TGCAGTGCTAGAAATGTACTGGGACTAGGCCTCTACGAGCAGTACTTC. The encoded protein is CSARNVLGLGLYEQYF.

This clonotype was found once. Just one base apart from a much larger clone, this may be a read error. The CDR3 end shows no conserved phenylalanine or tryptophan, and so a read error is likely. The genes are TRBV29-1 and TRBJ1-2; maybe TRBD1 (5 bases). With 3 bases removed from V and 3 bases from J, the gap between germline ends came to 11 bases. Germline-derived CDR1 and CDR2 are SQVTM and ANQGSEA. This CDR3 has 13 amino acids. The CDR3 DNA follows: TGCAGCGTTGATACGGGGACCCACTATGGCTACACCCTC. Translation: CSVDTGTHYGYTL.

This clonotype has a count of ten or more. The chain's CDR3 is CASSLCTQETQYF. For the CDR3, the DNA is TGTGCCAGCAGTTTATGTACCCAAGAGACCCAGTACTTC. This chain uses TRBV28 with TRBJ2-5; D unclear. The CDR3 is 13 residues long. CDR1 is MDHEN and CDR2 is SYDVKM in the germline V gene. V lost 0 bases, J lost 1 base, and 3 bases lay in between.

Many counts were recorded for this clonotype. The chain has TRBV6-2 or TRBV6-3 and TRBJ1-2; 7 nucleotides match TRBD1. V lost 6 bases to trimming and J lost 8 bases; unmatched junction nucleotides: 12. The CDR3 contains 14 residues. The germline CDR1 and CDR2 sequences are MNHEY and SVGEGT. The CDR3 loop reads CASSYRGSLEGYTF. Here the CDR3 DNA reads TGTGCCAGCAGCTACAGGGGATCATTGGAGGGCTACACCTTC.

Details on this clonotype: Just one base apart from a much larger clone, this may be a read error. This chain links TRBV18 with TRBJ2-3; TRBD1 might be the D (5 bases). Germline loops: CDR1 KGHSH, CDR2 LQKENI. This CDR3 is 14 amino acids long. CDR3 region: CAGSWGSSTDTQYF. The DNA of the CDR3 is TGTGCCGGCTCCTGGGGCTCTAGCACAGATACGCAGTATTTT.

The chain couples TRBV19 to TRBJ1-5; D gene unclear. Germline CDR1 LNHDA, CDR2 SQIVND (reference sequence). Trimming removed 7 bases at V and 0 bases at J, with 16 bases between. This CDR3 is 16 amino acids long. The CDR3 reads CASTTWADYSNQPQHF. In DNA form, the CDR3 reads TGTGCCAGTACCACATGGGCAGATTATAGCAATCAGCCCCAGCATTTT.

This rearrangement joins TRBV19 to TRBJ1-6, with D possibly being TRBD1 (5 bases). The CDR3 is made up of 14 amino acids. Germline CDR1 is LNHDA and CDR2 is SQIVND (reference sequence). The V end was cut by 6 bases, the J end by 10 bases, with 16 bases between. The CDR3 here is CASSLIGDLSPLHF. The CDR3 DNA follows: TGTGCCAGTAGCCTGATAGGGGATTTGTCACCCCTCCACTTT.

This clonotype has a handful of counts. The genes are TRBV5-1 and TRBJ1-5; D gene unclear. V gave up 0 bases and J gave up 3 bases, with 7 bases separating them. There are 14 residues in the CDR3. CDR1 SGHRS and CDR2 YFSETQ come from the germline V gene. CDR3 region: CASSLGSFNQPQHF. In DNA, the CDR3 is TGCGCCAGCAGCTTGGGCAGTTTCAATCAGCCCCAGCATTTT.

This chain uses TRBV5-1 with TRBJ2-3; 10 bases map to TRBD1. V lost 4 bases, J lost 1 base, and 6 bases stayed unmatched. In germline, CDR1 is SGHRS, CDR2 YFSETQ. The CDR3 is 16 residues long. The DNA for the CDR3 is TGCGCCAGCAGCGACGGGACAGGGGCGGGCACAGATACGCAGTATTTT. Protein product: CASSDGTGAGTDTQYF.

DNA for the CDR3: TGTGCCAGCAGTTTATCGGCTAGCGGGAAGGCACGGGAGACCCAGTACTTC. Its translation: CASSLSASGKARETQYF. This chain connects TRBV27 to TRBJ2-5; 9 nucleotides match TRBD2. Germline CDR1 is MNHEY and CDR2 is SMNVEV (reference sequence). The V and J ends lost 0 bases and 5 bases, in that order; junction bases with no gene match: 10. The CDR3 consists of 17 residues.

In this sample, this clonotype turned up many times. This chain links TRBV5-1 with TRBJ1-1; TRBD1 agrees at 9 bases. J was trimmed by 8 bases and V by 2 bases; bases with no gene match: 4. The germline gives CDR1 SGHRS, CDR2 YFSETQ. The CDR3 is 13 amino acids. CDR3 in DNA: TGCGCCAGCAGCTTACCTGGGACAGGGGAAGCTTTCTTT. As protein: CASSLPGTGEAFF.

This clonotype was detected ten times or more. This chain links TRBV29-1 with TRBJ1-1, with a tentative D call TRBD1 (5 bases). With 2 bases removed from V and 6 bases from J, the gap between germline ends came to 10 bases. The CDR3 totals 12 residues. CDR1 and CDR2 (germline): SQVTM, ANQGSEA. CDR3 sequence: CSVETGEAEAFF. CDR3 nucleotide sequence: TGCAGCGTTGAAACGGGGGAAGCTGAAGCTTTCTTT.

The chain couples TRBV6-2 or TRBV6-3 to TRBJ2-1; 12 nucleotides agree with TRBD2. This CDR3 has 15 residues. Per the germline V gene, CDR1 is MNHEY and CDR2 is SVGEGT. Trimming removed 4 bases from V and 6 bases from J; junction bases left unmatched: 4. CDR3 DNA: TGTGCCAGCAGTTCTAGCGGGAGGGCCTTCAATGAGCAGTTCTTC. It is translated as CASSSSGRAFNEQFF.

This clonotype was counted at least ten times. V usage is TRBV5-6 and J usage is TRBJ2-1; D is ambiguous. V lost 7 bases to trimming and J lost 4 bases, with 15 bases between them. The CDR3 runs 14 residues. Germline V gene lookup returns CDR1 SGHDT and CDR2 YYEEEE. The CDR3, as DNA: TGTGCCAGCTCCGCTCTAGGGTCATACAATGAGCAGTTCTTC. Translated: CASSALGSYNEQFF.

J is TRBJ2-1 and V is TRBV4-2; 10 bases are shared with TRBD1. The CDR3 runs 16 residues. With V trimmed by 4 bases and J by 5 bases, 8 bases remained unmatched. Per the germline V gene, CDR1 is LGHNA and CDR2 is YNFKEQ. The CDR3 protein is CASSPKSGQGDNEQFF. CDR3 DNA sequence: TGTGCCAGCAGCCCGAAATCCGGACAGGGGGACAATGAGCAGTTCTTC.

Of note for this clonotype: The germline gene is not matched at one end of the junction; a read error may be the cause. V is TRBV20-1 and J is TRBJ1-5; D ambiguous. CDR1 DFQATT and CDR2 SNEGSKA come from the germline V gene (reference sequence). The CDR3 runs 13 residues. The CDR3 DNA is TGCAGTGCTAGAGGAGGGCTAGGTCAGGCCCAGCATTTT. Its protein product is CSARGGLGQAQHF.

The V call is TRBV4-3, the J call TRBJ1-2; D remains unclear. V lost 0 bases and J lost 2, with 4 bases in between. Germline V gene data show CDR1 as LGHNA and CDR2 as YSLEER. The CDR3 covers 13 residues. The CDR3 protein is CASSQDWNYGYTF. As DNA, the CDR3 is TGCGCCAGCAGCCAAGATTGGAACTATGGCTACACCTTC.

This clonotype has just a few counts. The chain couples TRBV3-1 to TRBJ2-1, with 9 bases fitting TRBD2. This CDR3 is built from 17 residues. Germline CDR1 is LGHDT and CDR2 is YNNKEL (reference sequence). After removal of 0 bases from V and 0 bases from J, the junction contained 3 bases not matched to a gene. The CDR3 coding sequence is TGTGCCAGCAGCCAAGATCTAGCGGGAACCTCCTACAATGAGCAGTTCTTC. Translated: CASSQDLAGTSYNEQFF.

At least ten counts were recorded for this clonotype. The J gene is TRBJ2-1, the V gene TRBV13; 8 nucleotides line up with TRBD1. The CDR3 contains 15 residues. Unmatched junction bases numbered 15, after V lost 10 bases and J lost 7 bases. Looked up from germline, CDR1 is PRHDT and CDR2 is FYEKMQ (reference sequence). In nucleotides, the CDR3 is TGTGCCACTACCTCAACCGGGACAGGAGGAAATGAGCAGTTCTTC. As protein: CATTSTGTGGNEQFF.

The chain combines TRBV20-1 with TRBJ1-2, with TRBD1 as a possible D gene (5 bases). The V end lost 8 bases, the J end lost 4 bases, and 17 bases lay between the germline ends. From germline, CDR1 is DFQATT and CDR2 SNEGSKA (reference sequence). This CDR3 contains 13 residues. CDR3 sequence (DNA): TGCAGTTGCAGACCGACAGAAAGCTATGGCTACACCTTC. This gives the protein CSCRPTESYGYTF.

The chain is built from TRBV5-1 and TRBJ2-1; a possible D gene is TRBD2 (6 bases). Per the germline V gene, CDR1 is SGHRS and CDR2 is YFSETQ. The CDR3 sequence is 17 residues long. With 0 bases removed from V and 4 bases from J, the gap between germline ends came to 17 bases. CDR3 sequence reads: CASSLESGSRGYNEQFF. Here the CDR3 DNA reads TGCGCCAGCAGCTTGGAATCAGGGTCCCGGGGGTACAATGAGCAGTTCTTC.

This clonotype turned up a few times. The gene calls are TRBV20-1 and TRBJ1-2, with D uncertain. The CDR3 extends over 15 amino acids. Germline values: CDR1 DFQATT, CDR2 SNEGSKA (reference sequence). The germline V and J ends were trimmed by 3 bases and 0 bases, with 14 bases remaining between them. This chain's CDR3 is CSASTHPASNYGYTF. In DNA form, the CDR3 reads TGCAGTGCTAGTACCCACCCCGCCTCTAACTATGGCTACACCTTC.